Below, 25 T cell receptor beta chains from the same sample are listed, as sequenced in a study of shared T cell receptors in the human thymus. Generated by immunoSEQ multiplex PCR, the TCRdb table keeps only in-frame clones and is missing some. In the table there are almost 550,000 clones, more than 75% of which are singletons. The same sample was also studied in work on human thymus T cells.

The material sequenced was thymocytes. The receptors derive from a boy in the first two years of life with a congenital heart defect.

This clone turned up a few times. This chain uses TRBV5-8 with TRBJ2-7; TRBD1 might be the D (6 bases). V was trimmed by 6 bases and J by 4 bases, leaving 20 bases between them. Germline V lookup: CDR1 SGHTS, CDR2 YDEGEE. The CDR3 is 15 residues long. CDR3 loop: CASTGGQPRSYEQYF. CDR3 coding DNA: TGTGCCAGCACCGGAGGACAGCCTAGGAGTTACGAGCAGTACTTC.

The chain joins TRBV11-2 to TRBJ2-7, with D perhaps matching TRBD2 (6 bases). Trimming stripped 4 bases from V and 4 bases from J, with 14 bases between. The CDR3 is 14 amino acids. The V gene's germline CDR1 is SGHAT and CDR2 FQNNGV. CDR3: CASSYNRGEYEQYF. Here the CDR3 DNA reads TGTGCCAGCAGCTATAATCGCGGGGAGTACGAGCAGTACTTC.

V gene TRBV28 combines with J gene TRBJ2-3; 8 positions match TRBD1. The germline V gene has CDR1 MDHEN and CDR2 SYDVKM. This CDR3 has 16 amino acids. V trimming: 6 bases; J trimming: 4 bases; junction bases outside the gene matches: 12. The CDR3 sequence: CASRFVDREKADTQYF. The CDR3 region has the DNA TGTGCCAGCAGATTCGTGGACAGGGAAAAGGCAGATACGCAGTATTTT.

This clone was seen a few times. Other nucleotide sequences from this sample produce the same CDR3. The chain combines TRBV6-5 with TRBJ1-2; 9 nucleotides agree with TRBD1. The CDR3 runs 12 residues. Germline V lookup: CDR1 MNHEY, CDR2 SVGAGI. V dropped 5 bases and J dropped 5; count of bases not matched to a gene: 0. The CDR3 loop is CASSGQGYGYTF. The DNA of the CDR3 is TGTGCCAGCAGTGGACAGGGGTATGGCTACACCTTC.

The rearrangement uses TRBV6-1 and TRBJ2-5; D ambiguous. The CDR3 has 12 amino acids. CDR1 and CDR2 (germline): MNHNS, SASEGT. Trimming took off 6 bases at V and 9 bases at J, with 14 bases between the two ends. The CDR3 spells CASSPRRGAQYF. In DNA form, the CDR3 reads TGTGCCAGCAGCCCCCGCCGTGGAGCCCAGTACTTC.

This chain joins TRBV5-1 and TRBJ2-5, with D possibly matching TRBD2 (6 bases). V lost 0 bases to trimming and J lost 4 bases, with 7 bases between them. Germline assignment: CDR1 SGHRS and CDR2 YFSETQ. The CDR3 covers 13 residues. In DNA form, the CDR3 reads TGCGCCAGCAGCTTGGAGGAGGGAGAGACCCAGTACTTC. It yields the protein CASSLEEGETQYF.

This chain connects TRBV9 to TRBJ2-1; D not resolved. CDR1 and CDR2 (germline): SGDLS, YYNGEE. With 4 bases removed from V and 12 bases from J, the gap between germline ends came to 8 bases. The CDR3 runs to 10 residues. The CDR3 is CASSPRRQFF. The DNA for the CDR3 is TGTGCCAGCAGCCCCCGTCGGCAGTTCTTC.

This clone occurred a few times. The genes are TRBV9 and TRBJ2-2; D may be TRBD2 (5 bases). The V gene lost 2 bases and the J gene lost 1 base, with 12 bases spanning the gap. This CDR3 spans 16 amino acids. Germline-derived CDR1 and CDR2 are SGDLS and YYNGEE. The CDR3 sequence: CASSVEEHRNTGELFF. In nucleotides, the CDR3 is TGTGCCAGCAGCGTGGAGGAGCACCGGAACACCGGGGAGCTGTTTTTT.

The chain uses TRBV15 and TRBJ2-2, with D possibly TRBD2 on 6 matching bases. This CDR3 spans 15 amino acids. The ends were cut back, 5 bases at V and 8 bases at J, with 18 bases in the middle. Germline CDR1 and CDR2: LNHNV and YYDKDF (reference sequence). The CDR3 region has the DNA TGTGCCACCAGCGGCCCCCCCGGGGGTGGAGGGGAGCTGTTTTTT. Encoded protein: CATSGPPGGGGELFF.

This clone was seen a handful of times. The DNA of the CDR3 is TGTGCCTGGAGTACGAGCAGGGGGCGTCGGACTGAAGCTTTCTTT. Residues: CAWSTSRGRRTEAFF. The chain is built from TRBV30 and TRBJ1-1, with 8 positions matching TRBD1. Per germline, CDR1 GTSNPN and CDR2 SVGIG (reference sequence). Trimming removed 2 bases from V and 5 bases from J; junction bases left unmatched: 10. The CDR3 has 15 amino acids. Complete variable domain (other parts from reference TRBV30 and TRBJ1-1): SQTIHQWPATLVQPVGSPLSLECTVEGTSNPNLYWYRQAAGRGLQLLFYSVGIGQISSEVPQNLSASRPQDRQFILSSKKLLLSDSGFYLCAWSTSRGRRTEAFFGQGTRLTVV.

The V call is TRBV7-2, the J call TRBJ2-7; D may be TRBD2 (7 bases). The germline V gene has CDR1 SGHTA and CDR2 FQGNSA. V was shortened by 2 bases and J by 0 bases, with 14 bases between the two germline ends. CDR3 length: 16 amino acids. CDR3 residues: CASSLISAGHSYEQYF. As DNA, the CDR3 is TGTGCCAGCAGCTTAATTTCAGCGGGACACTCCTACGAGCAGTACTTC.

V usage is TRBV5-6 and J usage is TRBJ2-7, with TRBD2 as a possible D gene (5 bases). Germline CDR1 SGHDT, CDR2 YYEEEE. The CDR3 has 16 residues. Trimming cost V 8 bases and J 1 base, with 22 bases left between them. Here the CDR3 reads CASSLGVRGGSYEQYF. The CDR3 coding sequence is TGTGCCAGTTCCCTAGGAGTACGGGGTGGGTCCTACGAGCAGTACTTC.

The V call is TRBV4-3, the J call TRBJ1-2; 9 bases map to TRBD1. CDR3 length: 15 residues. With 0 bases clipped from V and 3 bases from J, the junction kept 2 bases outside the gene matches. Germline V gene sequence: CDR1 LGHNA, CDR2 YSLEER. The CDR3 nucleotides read TGCGCCAGCAGCCAAGACCGGACAGGGGACTATGGCTACACCTTC. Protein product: CASSQDRTGDYGYTF.

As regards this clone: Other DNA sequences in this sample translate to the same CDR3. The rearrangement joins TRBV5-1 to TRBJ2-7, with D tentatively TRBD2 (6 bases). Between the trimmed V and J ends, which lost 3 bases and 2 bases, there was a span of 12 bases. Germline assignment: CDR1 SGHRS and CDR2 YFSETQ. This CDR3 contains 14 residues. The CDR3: CASSSRRGAYEQYF. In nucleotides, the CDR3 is TGCGCCAGCAGCTCGAGGCGGGGCGCCTACGAGCAGTACTTC.

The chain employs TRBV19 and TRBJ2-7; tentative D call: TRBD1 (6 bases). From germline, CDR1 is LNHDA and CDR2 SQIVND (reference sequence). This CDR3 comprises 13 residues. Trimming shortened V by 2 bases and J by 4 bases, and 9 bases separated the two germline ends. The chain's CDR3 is CASSIQGKYEQYF. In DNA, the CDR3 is TGTGCCAGTAGTATACAGGGGAAGTACGAGCAGTACTTC. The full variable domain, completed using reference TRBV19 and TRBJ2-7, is DGGITQSPKYLFRKEGQNVTLSCEQNLNHDAMYWYRQDPGQGLRLIYYSQIVNDFQKGDIAEGYSVSREKKESFPLTVTSAQKNPTAFYLCASSIQGKYEQYFGPGTRLTVT.

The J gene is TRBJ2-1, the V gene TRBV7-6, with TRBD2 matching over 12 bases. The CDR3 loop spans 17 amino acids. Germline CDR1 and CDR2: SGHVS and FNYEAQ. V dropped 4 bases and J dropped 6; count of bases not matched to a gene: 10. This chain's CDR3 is CASSSHDSSGRANEQFF. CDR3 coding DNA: TGTGCCAGCAGCTCCCACGATTCTAGCGGGAGGGCCAATGAGCAGTTCTTC.

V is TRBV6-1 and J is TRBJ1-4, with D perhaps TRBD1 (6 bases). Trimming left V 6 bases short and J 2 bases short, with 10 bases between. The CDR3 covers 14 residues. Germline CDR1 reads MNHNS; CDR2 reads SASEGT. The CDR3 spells CASRTTGTNEKLFF. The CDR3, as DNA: TGTGCCAGCAGGACCACAGGGACTAATGAAAAACTGTTTTTT.

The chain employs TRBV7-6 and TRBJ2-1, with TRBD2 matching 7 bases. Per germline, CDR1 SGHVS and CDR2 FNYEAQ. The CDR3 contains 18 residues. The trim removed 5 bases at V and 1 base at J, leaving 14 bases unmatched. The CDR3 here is CASSMGTILKKSYNEQFF. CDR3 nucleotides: TGTGCCAGCAGCATGGGGACTATCCTAAAAAAGTCCTACAATGAGCAGTTCTTC.

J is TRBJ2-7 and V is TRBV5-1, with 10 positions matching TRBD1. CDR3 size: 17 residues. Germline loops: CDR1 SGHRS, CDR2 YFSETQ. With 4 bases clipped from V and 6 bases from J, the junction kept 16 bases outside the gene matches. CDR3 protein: CASSPSYRQGAQGEQYF. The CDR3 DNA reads TGCGCCAGCAGCCCCTCCTACCGACAGGGGGCGCAGGGCGAGCAGTACTTC.

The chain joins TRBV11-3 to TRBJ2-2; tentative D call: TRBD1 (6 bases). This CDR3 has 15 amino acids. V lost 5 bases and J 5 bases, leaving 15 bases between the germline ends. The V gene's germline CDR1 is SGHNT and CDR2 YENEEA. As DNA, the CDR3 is TGTGCCAGCAGCCTAGCAGGGGCGGGTACCGGGGAGCTGTTTTTT. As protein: CASSLAGAGTGELFF.

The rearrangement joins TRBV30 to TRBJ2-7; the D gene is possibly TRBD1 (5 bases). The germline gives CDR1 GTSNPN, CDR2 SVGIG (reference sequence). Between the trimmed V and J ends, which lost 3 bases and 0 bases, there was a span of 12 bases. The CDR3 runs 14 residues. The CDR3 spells CAWRNRTHSYEQYF. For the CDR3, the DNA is TGTGCCTGGAGGAACAGGACCCACTCCTACGAGCAGTACTTC.

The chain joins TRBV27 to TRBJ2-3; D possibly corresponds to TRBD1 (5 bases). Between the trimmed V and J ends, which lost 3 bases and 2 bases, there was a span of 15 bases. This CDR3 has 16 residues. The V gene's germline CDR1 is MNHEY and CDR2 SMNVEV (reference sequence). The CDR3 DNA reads TGTGCCAGCAGTTTGCAGGGATTAACCCTCACAGATACGCAGTATTTT. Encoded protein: CASSLQGLTLTDTQYF.

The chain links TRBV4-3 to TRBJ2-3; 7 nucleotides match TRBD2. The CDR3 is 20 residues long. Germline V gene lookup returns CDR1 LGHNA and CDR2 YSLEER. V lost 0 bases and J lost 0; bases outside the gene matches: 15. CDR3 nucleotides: TGCGCCAGCAGCCAAGATGGGCGGTGGCGGGAGAAAGGAAGCACAGATACGCAGTATTTT. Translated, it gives CASSQDGRWREKGSTDTQYF.

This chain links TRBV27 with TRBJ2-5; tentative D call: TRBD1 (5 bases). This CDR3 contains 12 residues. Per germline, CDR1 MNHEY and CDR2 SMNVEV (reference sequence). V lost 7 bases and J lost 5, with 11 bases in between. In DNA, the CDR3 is TGTGCCAGCAACAGGATATGGGAGACCCAGTACTTC. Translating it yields CASNRIWETQYF.

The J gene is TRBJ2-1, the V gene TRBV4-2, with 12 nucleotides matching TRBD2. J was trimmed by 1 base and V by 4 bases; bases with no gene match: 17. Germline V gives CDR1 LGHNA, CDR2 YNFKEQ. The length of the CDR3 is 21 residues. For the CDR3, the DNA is TGTGCCAGCAGCCTCCCTCCTTGGGCTAGCGGGAGGGCCAGGTCCTACAATGAGCAGTTCTTC. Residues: CASSLPPWASGRARSYNEQFF.